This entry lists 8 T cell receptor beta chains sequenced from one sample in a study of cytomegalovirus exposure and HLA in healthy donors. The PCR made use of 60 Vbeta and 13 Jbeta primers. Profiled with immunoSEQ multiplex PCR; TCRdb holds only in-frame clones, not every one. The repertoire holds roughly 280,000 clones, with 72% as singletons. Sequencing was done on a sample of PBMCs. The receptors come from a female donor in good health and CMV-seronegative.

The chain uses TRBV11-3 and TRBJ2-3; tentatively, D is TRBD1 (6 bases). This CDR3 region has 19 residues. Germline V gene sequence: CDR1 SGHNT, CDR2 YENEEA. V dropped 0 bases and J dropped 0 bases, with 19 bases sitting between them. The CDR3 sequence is CASSLDLGQLGPSTDTQYF. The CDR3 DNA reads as TGTGCCAGCAGCTTAGATCTCGGACAGTTAGGTCCTAGCACAGATACGCAGTATTTT.

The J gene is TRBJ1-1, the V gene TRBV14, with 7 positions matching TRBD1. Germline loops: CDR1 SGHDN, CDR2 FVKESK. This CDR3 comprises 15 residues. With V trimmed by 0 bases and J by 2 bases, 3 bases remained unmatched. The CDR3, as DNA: TGTGCCAGCAGCCAAGATCAGGGGGGCAACACTGAAGCTTTCTTT. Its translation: CASSQDQGGNTEAFF.

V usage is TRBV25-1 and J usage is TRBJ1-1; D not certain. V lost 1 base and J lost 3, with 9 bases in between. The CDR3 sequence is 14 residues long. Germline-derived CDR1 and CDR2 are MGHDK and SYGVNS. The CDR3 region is CASSESPRDTEAFF. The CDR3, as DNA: TGTGCCAGCAGTGAATCCCCGCGGGACACTGAAGCTTTCTTT.

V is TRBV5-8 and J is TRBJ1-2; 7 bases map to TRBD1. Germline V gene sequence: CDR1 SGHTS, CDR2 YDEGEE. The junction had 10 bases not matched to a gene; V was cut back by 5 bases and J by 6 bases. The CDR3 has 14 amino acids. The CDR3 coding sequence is TGTGCCAGCAGAGTCCAGGGGGGCCAGAATGGCTACACCTTC. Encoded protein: CASRVQGGQNGYTF.

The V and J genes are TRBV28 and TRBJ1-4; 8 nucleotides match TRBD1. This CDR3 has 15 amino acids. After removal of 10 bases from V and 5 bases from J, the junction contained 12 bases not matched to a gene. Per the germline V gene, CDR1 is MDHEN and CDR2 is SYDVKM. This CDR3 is CATTTGALGNEKLFF. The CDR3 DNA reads TGTGCCACCACGACAGGGGCCCTGGGGAATGAAAAACTGTTTTTT.

CDR3 amino acids: CASSFDPGSEQYF. The CDR3 DNA reads TGTGCCAGCAGCTTCGATCCCGGTTCCGAGCAGTACTTC. The chain uses TRBV7-7 and TRBJ2-7; no clear D gene. V gave up 3 bases and J gave up 6 bases, with 12 bases separating them. Germline loops: CDR1 SSHAT, CDR2 FNYEAQ (reference sequence). The CDR3 has 13 residues.

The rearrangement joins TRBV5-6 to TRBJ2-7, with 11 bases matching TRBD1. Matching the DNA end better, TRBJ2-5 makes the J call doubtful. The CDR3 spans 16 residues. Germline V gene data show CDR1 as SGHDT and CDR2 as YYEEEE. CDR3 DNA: TGTGCCAGCAGCTTGATACGGGACAGGGGGAAAGAGACCCAGTACTTC. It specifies CASSLIRDRGKETQYF.

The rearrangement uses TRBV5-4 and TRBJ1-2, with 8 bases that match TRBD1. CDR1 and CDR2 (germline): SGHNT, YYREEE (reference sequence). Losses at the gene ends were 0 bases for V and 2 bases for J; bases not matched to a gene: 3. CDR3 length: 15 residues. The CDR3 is CASSLGQGTNYGYTF. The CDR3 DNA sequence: TGTGCCAGCAGCTTGGGACAGGGGACCAACTATGGCTACACCTTC.